These 2 T cell receptor beta chains were sequenced from one sample in a study of blood T cell repertoires in COVID-19. Measured with immunoSEQ multiplex PCR; TCRdb has only the in-frame clones, and not every one. The sample lists around 250,000 clones, about 84% occurring once. Sequencing input: peripheral blood. The receptors were sampled from a man older than 75 with acute or convalescent COVID-19.

V is TRBV5-1 and J is TRBJ2-2; 7 bases map to TRBD1. The CDR3 sequence is 15 residues long. Trimming cost V 3 bases and J 7 bases; bases outside gene matches: 9. Germline-derived CDR1 and CDR2 are SGHRS and YFSETQ. The CDR3 DNA follows: TGCGCCAGCAGCTCGACAGGGAGTGGTAGCGGGGAGCTGTTTTTT. Its translation: CASSSTGSGSGELFF.

The chain employs TRBV6-6 and TRBJ1-5, with 8 positions matching TRBD1. Germline V lookup: CDR1 MNHNY, CDR2 SVGAGI (reference sequence). This CDR3 is built from 13 residues. J lost 10 bases, V lost 4 bases, and 6 bases had no gene match. The CDR3 bases are TGTGCCAGCAGTTTTGTAGGGACAGGCCCCCAGCATTTT. Its translation: CASSFVGTGPQHF.